This T cell receptor (beta chain) stems from a study of identical twins. Overall study findings and caveats: In cord blood, abundant beta clonotypes had fewer insertions; memory showed no trend. Zero-insertion results could be subject to partial confounding by invariant MAIT and iNKT cells. Twin-shared out-of-frame alpha sequences were enriched for low generation probability.

Trimming cost V 5 bases and J 3 bases, with 14 bases left between them. Germline V gene data show CDR1 as SGHAT and CDR2 as FQNNGV. This CDR3 is built from 15 residues. A universal primer site was created by template switching, with the cDNA bearing unique molecular identifiers. One entry per CDR3 protein results from TCRdb running MiXCR on the 5' RACE reads. The sample has 690,000 or so distinct CDR3 sequences; around 5.7% are singletons. Note on this clonotype: Its specificity is not known.

The J gene is TRBJ2-1, the V gene TRBV11-2; the D gene could be TRBD1 or TRBD2 (5 bases each). The sequence came from a man aged 18-30 years in good health. The sequencing sample was made of naive T cells sorted from blood. The CDR3 nucleotides read TGTGCCAGCAGCAACCGGGACCAATACTACAATGAGCAGTTCTTC. Encoded protein: CASSNRDQYYNEQFF.